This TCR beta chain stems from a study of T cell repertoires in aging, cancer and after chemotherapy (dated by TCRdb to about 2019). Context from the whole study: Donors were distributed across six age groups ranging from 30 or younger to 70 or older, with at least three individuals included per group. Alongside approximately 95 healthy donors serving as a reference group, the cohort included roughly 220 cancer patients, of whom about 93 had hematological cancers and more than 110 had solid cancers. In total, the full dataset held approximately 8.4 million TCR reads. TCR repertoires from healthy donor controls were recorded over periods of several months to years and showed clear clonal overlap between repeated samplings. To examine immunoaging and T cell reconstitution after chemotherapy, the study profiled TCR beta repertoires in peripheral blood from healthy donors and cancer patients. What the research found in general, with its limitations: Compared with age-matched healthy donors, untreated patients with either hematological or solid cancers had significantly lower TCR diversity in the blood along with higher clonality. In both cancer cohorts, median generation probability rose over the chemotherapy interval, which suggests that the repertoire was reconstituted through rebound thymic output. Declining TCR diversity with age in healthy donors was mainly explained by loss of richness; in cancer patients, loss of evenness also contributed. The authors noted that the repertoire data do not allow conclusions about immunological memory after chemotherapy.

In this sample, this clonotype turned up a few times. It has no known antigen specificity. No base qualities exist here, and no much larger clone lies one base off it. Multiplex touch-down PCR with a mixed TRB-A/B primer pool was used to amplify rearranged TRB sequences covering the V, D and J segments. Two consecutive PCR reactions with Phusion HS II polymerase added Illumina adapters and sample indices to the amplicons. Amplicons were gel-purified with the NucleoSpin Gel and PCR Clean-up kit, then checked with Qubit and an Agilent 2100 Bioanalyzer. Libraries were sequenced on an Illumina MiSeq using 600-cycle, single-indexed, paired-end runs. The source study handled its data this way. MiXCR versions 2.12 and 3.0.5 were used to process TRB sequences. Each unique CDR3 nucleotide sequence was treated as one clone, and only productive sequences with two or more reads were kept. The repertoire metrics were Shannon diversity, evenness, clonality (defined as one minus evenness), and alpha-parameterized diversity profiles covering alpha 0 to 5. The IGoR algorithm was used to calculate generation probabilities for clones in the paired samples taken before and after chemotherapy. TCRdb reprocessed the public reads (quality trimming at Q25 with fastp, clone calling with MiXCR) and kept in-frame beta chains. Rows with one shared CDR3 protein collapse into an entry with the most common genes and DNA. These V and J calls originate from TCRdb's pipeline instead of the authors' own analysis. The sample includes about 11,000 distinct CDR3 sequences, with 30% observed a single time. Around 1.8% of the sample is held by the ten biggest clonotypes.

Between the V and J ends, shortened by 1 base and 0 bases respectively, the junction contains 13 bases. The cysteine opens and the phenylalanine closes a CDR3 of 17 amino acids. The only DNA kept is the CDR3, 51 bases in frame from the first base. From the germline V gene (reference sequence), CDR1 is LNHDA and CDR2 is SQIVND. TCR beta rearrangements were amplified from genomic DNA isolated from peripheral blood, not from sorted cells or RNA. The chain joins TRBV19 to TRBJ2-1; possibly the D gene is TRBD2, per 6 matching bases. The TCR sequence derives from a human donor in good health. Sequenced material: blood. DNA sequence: TGTGCCAGTAGTATAGTCCCTTCCGGGAGCTCCTACAATGAGCAGTTCTTC. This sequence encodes CASSIVPSGSSYNEQFF.